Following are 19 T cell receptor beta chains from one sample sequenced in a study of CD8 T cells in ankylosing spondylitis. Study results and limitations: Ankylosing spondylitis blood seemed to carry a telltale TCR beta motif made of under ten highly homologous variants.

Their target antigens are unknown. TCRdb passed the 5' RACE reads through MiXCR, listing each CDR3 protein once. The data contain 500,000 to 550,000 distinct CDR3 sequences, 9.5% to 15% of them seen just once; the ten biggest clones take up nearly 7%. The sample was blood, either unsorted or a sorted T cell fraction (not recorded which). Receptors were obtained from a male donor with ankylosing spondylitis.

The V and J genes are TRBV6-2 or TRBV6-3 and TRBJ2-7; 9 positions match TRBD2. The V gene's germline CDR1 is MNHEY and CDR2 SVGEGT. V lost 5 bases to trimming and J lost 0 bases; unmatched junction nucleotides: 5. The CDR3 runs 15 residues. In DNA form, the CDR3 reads TGTGCCAGCAGTAGCGGACTAGCGTTCTCCTACGAGCAGTACTTC. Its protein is CASSSGLAFSYEQYF.

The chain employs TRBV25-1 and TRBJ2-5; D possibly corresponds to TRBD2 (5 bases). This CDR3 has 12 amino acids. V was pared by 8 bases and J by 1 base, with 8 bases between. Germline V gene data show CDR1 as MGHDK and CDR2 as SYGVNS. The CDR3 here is CASRGAQETQYF. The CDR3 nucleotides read TGTGCCAGCCGGGGAGCCCAAGAGACCCAGTACTTC.

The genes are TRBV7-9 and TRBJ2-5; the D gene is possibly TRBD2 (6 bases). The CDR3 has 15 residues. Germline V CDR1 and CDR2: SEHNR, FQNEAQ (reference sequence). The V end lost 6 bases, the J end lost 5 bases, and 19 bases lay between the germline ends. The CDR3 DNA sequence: TGTGCCAGCAGTCGAGGGGACTCCCCCTTTGAGACCCAGTACTTC. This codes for CASSRGDSPFETQYF.

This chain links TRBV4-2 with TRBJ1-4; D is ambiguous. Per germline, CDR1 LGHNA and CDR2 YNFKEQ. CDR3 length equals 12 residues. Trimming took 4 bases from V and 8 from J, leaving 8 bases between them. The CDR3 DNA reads TGTGCCAGCAGCCCGTATAAGGAAAAACTGTTTTTT. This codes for CASSPYKEKLFF.

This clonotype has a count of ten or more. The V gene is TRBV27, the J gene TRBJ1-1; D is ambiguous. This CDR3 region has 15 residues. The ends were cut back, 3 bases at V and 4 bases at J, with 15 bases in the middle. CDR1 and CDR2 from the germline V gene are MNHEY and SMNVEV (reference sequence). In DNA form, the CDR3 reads TGTGCCAGCAGTTTCCGGACCCCAGCGACCACTGAAGCTTTCTTT. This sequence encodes CASSFRTPATTEAFF.

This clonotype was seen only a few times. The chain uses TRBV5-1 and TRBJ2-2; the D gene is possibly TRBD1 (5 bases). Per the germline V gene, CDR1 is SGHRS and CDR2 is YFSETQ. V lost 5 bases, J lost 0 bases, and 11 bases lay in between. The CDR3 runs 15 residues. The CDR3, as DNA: TGCGCCAGCAGGGCTGGGGCGGCGAACACCGGGGAGCTGTTTTTT. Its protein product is CASRAGAANTGELFF. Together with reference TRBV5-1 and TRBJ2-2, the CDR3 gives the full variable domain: KAGVTQTPRYLIKTRGQQVTLSCSPISGHRSVSWYQQTPGQGLQFLFEYFSETQRNKGNFPGRFSGRQFSNSRSEMNVSTLELGDSALYLCASRAGAANTGELFFGEGSRLTVL.

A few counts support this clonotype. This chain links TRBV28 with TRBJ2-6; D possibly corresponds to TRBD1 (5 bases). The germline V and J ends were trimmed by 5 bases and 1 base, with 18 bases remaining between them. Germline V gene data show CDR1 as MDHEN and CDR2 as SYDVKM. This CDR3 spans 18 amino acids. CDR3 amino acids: CASSISAPRVSGANVLTF. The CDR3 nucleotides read TGTGCCAGCAGTATATCCGCCCCCAGGGTGTCTGGGGCCAACGTCCTGACTTTC.

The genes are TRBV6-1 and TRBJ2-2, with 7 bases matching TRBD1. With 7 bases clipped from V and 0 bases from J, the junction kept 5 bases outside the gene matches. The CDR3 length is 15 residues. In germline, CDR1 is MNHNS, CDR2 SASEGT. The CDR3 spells CASKRDSSNTGELFF. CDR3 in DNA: TGTGCCAGCAAGAGGGACAGCTCGAACACCGGGGAGCTGTTTTTT.

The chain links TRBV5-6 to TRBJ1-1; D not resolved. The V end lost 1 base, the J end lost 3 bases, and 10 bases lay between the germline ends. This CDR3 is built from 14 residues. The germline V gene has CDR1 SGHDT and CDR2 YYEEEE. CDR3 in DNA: TGTGCCAGCAGCTTGTTTGGTCTTGACACTGAAGCTTTCTTT. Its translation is CASSLFGLDTEAFF.

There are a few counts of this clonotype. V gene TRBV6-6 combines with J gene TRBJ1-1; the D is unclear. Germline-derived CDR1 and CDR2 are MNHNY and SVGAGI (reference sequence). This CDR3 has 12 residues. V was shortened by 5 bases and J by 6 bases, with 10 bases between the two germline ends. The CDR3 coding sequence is TGTGCCAGCAGTACGACACGGGCTGAAGCTTTCTTT. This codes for CASSTTRAEAFF.

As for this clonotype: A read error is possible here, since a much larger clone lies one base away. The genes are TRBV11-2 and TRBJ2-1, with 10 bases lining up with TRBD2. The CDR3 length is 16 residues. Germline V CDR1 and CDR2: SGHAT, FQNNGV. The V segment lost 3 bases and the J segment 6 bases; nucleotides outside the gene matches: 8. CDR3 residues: CASSFVAGGFSNEQFF. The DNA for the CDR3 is TGTGCCAGCAGCTTTGTAGCGGGAGGCTTCTCCAATGAGCAGTTCTTC.

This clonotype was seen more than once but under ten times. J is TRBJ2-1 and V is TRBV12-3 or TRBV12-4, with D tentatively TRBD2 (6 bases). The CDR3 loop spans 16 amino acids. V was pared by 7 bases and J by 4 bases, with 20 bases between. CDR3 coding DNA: TGTGCCAGCACAAGATTAAGCGGGTCCCCATACAATGAGCAGTTCTTC. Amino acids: CASTRLSGSPYNEQFF.

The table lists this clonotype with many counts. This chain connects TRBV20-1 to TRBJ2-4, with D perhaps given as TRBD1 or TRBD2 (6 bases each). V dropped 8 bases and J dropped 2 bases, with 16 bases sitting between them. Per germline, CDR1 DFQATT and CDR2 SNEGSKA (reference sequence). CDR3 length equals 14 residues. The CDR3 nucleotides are TGCAGTTCAATACAGGGAGGATCCAAAAACATTCAGTACTTC. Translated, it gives CSSIQGGSKNIQYF.

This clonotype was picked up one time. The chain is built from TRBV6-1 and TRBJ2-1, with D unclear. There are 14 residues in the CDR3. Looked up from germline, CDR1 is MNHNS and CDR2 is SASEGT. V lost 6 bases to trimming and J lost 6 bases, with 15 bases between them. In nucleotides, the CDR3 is TGTGCCAGCAGCCCCTATCGACTTCCCAATGAGCAGTTCTTC. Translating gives CASSPYRLPNEQFF.

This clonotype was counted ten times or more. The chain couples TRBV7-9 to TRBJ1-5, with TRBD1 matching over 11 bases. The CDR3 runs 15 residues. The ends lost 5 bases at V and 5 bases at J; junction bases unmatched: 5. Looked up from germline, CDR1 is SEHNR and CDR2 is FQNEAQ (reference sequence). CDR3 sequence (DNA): TGTGCCAGCAGCCGGACAGGGGGCAGAGATCAGCCCCAGCATTTT. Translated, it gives CASSRTGGRDQPQHF.

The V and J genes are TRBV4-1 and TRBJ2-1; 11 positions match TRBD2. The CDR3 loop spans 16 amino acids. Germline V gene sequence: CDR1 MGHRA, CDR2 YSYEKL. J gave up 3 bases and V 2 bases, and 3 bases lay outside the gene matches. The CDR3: CASSQPTSGIYNEQFF. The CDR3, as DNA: TGCGCCAGCAGCCAACCGACTAGCGGGATCTACAATGAGCAGTTCTTC.

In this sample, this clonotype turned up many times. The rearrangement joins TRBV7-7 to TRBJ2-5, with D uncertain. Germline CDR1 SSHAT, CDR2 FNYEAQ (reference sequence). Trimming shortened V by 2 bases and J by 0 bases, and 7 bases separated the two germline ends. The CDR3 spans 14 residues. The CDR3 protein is CASSLFSYQETQYF. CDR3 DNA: TGTGCCAGCAGCTTATTTTCGTACCAAGAGACCCAGTACTTC. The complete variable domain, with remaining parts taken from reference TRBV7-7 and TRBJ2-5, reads GAGVSQSPRYKVTKRGQDVTLRCDPISSHATLYWYQQALGQGPEFLTYFNYEAQPDKSGLPSDRFSAERPEGSISTLTIQRTEQRDSAMYRCASSLFSYQETQYFGPGTRLLVL.

The CDR3 protein is CSATYQTSGADTQYF. CDR3 DNA: TGCAGTGCTACCTACCAGACTAGCGGGGCAGATACGCAGTATTTT. The J gene is TRBJ2-3, the V gene TRBV20-1; TRBD2 matches 11 bases. The CDR3 runs 15 residues. Trimming removed 4 bases from V and 4 bases from J; junction bases left unmatched: 7. The germline CDR1 and CDR2 sequences are DFQATT and SNEGSKA (reference sequence).

In DNA, the CDR3 is TGTGCCAGCAGCTCTGGACTAGCGGGAGGTCAAGAGCAGTACTTC. It translates to CASSSGLAGGQEQYF. This sequence joins TRBV7-2 and TRBJ2-7; 14 bases map to TRBD2. Looked up from germline, CDR1 is SGHTA and CDR2 is FQGNSA. The CDR3 length is 15 residues. Trimming took 4 bases from V and 7 from J; bases not matched to a gene: 6.